A single sample is the source of the 5 T cell receptor beta chains below, sequenced in a study of blood T cell repertoires in COVID-19. The data were produced by immunoSEQ multiplex PCR, yet TCRdb's version contains in-frame clones alone and is incomplete. This sample has approximately 110,000 clones, with 70% to 90% found just once. Sequenced input: peripheral blood. These receptors were obtained from a human donor in a cohort sampled during active COVID-19.

The chain links TRBV19 to TRBJ1-1; the match to TRBD1 covers 7 bases. The CDR3 length is 15 residues. CDR1 and CDR2 (germline): LNHDA, SQIVND (reference sequence). Losses at the gene ends were 5 bases for V and 0 bases for J; bases not matched to a gene: 6. CDR3 region: CASSSFGQVNTEAFF. The CDR3 DNA reads TGTGCCAGTAGTTCCTTTGGACAGGTGAACACTGAAGCTTTCTTT.

This chain links TRBV6-5 with TRBJ1-1; D gene uncertain. This CDR3 has 13 amino acids. Germline CDR1 reads MNHEY; CDR2 reads SVGAGI. V was clipped by 3 bases and J by 5 bases, with 10 bases between them. DNA of the CDR3: TGTGCCAGCAGTTATGGTCCGGGGACTGAAGCTTTCTTT. Translating gives CASSYGPGTEAFF.

The rearrangement uses TRBV5-1 and TRBJ2-1, with D perhaps matching TRBD2 (6 bases). Germline V lookup: CDR1 SGHRS, CDR2 YFSETQ. Trimming removed 1 base at V and 3 bases at J, with 17 bases between. The CDR3 contains 17 residues. The CDR3 loop is CASSLTSWGELYNEQFF. The DNA of the CDR3 is TGCGCCAGCAGCTTGACATCTTGGGGGGAGCTCTACAATGAGCAGTTCTTC.

V and J are TRBV19 and TRBJ1-4; 7 bases line up with TRBD1. V shed 10 bases, J shed 8 bases, and the junction held 10 bases outside the gene matches. The germline V gene encodes CDR1 LNHDA and CDR2 SQIVND (reference sequence). The CDR3 runs 13 residues. The CDR3 DNA follows: TGTGCCACCTCGGGACAGAGAAGGGAAAAACTGTTTTTT. This encodes CATSGQRREKLFF.

The chain combines TRBV19 with TRBJ1-5; 10 bases agree with TRBD1. This CDR3 region has 16 residues. V lost 4 bases and J lost 5; bases outside the gene matches: 8. Per the germline V gene, CDR1 is LNHDA and CDR2 is SQIVND (reference sequence). Here the CDR3 DNA reads TGTGCCAGTAGTACGATCTCCGGGACAGGGGATCAGCCCCAGCATTTT. It specifies CASSTISGTGDQPQHF.